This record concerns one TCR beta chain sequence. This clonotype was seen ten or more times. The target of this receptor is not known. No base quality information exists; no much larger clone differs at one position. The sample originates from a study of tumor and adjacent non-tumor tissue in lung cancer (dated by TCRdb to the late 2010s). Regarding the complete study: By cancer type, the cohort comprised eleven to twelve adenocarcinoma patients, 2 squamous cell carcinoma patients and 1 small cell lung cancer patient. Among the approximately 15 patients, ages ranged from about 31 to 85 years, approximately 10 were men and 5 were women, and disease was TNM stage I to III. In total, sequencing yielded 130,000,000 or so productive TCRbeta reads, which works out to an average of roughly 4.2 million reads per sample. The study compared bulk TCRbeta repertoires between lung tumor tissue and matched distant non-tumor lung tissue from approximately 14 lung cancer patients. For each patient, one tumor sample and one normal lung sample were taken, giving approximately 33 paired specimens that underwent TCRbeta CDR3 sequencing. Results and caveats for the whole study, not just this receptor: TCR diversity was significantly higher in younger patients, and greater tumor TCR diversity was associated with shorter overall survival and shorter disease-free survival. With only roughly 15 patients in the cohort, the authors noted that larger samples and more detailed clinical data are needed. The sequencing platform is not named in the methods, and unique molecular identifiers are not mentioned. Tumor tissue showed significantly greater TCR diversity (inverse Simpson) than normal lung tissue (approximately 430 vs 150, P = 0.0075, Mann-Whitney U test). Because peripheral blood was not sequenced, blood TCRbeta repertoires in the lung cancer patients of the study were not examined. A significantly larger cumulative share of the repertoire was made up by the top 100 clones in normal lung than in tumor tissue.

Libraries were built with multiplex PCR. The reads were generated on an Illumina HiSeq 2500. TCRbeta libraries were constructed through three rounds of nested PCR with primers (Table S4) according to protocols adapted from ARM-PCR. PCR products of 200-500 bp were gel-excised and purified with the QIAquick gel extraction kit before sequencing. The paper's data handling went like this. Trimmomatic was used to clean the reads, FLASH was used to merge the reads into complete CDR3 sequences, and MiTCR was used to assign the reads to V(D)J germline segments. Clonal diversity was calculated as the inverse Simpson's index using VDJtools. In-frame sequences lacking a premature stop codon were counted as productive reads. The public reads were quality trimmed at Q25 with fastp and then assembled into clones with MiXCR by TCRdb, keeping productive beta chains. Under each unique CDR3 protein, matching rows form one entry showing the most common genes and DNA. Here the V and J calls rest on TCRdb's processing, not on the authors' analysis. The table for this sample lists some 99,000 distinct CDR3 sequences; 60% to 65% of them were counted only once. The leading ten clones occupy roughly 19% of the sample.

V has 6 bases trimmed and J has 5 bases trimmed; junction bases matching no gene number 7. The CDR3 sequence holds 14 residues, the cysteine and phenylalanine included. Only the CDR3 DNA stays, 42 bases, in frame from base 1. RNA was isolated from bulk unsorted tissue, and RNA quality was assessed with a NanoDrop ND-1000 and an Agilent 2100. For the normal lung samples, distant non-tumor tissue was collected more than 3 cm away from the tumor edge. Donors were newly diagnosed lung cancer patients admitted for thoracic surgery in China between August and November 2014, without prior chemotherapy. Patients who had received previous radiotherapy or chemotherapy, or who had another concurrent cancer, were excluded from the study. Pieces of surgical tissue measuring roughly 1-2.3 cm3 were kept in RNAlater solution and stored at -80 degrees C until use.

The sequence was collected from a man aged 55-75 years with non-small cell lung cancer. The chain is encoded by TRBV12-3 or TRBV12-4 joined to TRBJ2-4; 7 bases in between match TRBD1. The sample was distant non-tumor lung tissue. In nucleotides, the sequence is TGTGCCAGCAGATTTGGGACAGCGGAAAACATTCAGTACTTC. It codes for CASRFGTAENIQYF.